This T cell receptor (beta chain) was sequenced during a study of blood T cell repertoires in COVID-19. Background on the study: T cells, B-cell-depleted T cells, or PBMCs provided the cDNA or gDNA that served as material.

Trimming cost V 5 bases and J 1 base; bases outside gene matches: 10. The CDR3 has 16 residues. Germline V gene sequence: CDR1 MNHEY, CDR2 SMNVEV (reference sequence). Everyone who took part was 18 to 89 years old, and they came from over 20 US areas. Recovered Cohort 3 donors showed two negative PCRs, clearance, or symptom resolution. This clone appeared a few times. Original data processing: Estimation of nucleated cell counts was performed using reference gene primer amplification. The assay was immunoSEQ multiplex PCR, and TCRdb's table has in-frame clones only and misses some. The V and J calls and the clone size are those of that table, but D and trimming were determined from the DNA. Of 160,000 or so clones in the sample, 84% were seen once.

The sequence was obtained from a woman aged 45-60 years who had recovered from COVID-19. Sample: PBMCs or T cells enriched from blood (not recorded which). V gene TRBV27 combines with J gene TRBJ1-1; TRBD1 aligns across 7 bases. In DNA, the CDR3 is TGTGCCAGCAGTCCAACCCCGACAGGGAGGAACACTGAAGCTTTCTTT. It yields the protein CASSPTPTGRNTEAFF.